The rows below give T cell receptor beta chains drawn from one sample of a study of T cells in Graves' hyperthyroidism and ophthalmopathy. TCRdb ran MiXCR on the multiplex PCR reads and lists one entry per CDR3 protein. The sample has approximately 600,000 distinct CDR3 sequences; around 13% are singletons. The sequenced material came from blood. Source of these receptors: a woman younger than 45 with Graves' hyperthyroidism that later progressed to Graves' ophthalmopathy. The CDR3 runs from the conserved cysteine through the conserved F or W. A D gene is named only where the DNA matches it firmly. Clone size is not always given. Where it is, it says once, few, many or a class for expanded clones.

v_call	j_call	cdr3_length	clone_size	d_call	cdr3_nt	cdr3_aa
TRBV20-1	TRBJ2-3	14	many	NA	TGCAGTGCTAGACCCCCCCAGAGGGCAGATACGCAGTATTTT	CSARPPQRADTQYF
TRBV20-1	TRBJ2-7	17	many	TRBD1	TGCAGTGCTAGAGACCCCACCGACAGGGGGAAGTCCTACGAGCAGTACTTC	CSARDPTDRGKSYEQYF
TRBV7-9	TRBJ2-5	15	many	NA	TGTGCCAGCAGCTTAAAGTCCGGAACTCAAGAGACCCAGTACTTC	CASSLKSGTQETQYF
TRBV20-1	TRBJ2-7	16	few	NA	TGCAGTGCTAGAGAGCCGCAGCGACTACCCCTCCTCGAGCAGTACTTC	CSAREPQRLPLLEQYF
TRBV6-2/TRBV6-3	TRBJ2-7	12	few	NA	TGTGCCATCTCAGATAAAGCCTACGAGCAGTACTTC	CAISDKAYEQYF
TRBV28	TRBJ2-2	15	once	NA	TGTGCCAGCAGTCCTGTCCGGGGCAACACCGGGGAGCTGTTTTTT	CASSPVRGNTGELFF
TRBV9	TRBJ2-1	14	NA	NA	TGTGCCAGCAGCGTAGACGAACAGACCAACGAGCAGTTCTTC	CASSVDEQTNEQFF
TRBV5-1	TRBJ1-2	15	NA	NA	TGTGCCAGCAGCTTATACAGGGCGGATCACTATGGCTACACCTTC	CASSLYRADHYGYTF
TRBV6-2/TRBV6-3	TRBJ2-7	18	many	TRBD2	TGTGCCAGCAGTACACCGGGACTAGCGGGAGGCGACTGGGGCGAGCAGTACTTC	CASSTPGLAGGDWGEQYF
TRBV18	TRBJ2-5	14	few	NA	TGTGCCAGCTCACCCCGGGACACCCCTGAGACCCAGTACTTC	CASSPRDTPETQYF
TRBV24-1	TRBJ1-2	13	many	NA	TGTGCCACCAGTGAGTCAGGGAGCGGCGGCTACACCTTC	CATSESGSGGYTF
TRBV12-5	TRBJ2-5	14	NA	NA	TGTGCTAGTGGTTTGGGGGGAAGACCAGGAACCCAGTACTTC	CASGLGGRPGTQYF
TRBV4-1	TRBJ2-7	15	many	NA	TGCGCCAGCAGCCCGTCTAGCTCCCTCTCCTACGAGCAGTACTTC	CASSPSSSLSYEQYF
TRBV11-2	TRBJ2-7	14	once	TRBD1	TGTGCCAGCAGCATAGTGACAGGGATCTACGAGCAGTACTTC	CASSIVTGIYEQYF
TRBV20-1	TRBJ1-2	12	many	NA	TGCAGTGCTAGGGACAGAAGCTATGGCTACACCTTC	CSARDRSYGYTF
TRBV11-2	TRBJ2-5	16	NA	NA	TGTGCCAGCAGTTTAGTGGGGGATAACGGAAGGGAGACCCAGTACTTC	CASSLVGDNGRETQYF
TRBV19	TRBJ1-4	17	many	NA	TGTGCCAGTAATCCCGACAGAGTGGAGTCGACTAATGAAAAACTGTTTTTT	CASNPDRVESTNEKLFF
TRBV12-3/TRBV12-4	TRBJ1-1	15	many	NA	TGTGCCAGCAGTTTTGGGGGGACGGCCGTGCCTGAAGCTTTCTTT	CASSFGGTAVPEAFF
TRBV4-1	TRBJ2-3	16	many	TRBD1	TGCGCCAGCAGCCGCCCCGGGACAGGGATCCGAGATACGCAGTATTTT	CASSRPGTGIRDTQYF
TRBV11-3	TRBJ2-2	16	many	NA	TGTGCCAGCAGCTTAGTCTCTTCCCCCCACACCGGGGAGCTGTTTTTT	CASSLVSSPHTGELFF
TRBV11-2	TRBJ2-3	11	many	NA	TGTGCCAGCAGGAACATGGATACGCAGTATTTT	CASRNMDTQYF
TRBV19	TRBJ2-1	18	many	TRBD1	TGTGCCAGTAGGACAGAAACAGGGGGGACCCAGTCCTACAATGAGCAGTTCTTC	CASRTETGGTQSYNEQFF
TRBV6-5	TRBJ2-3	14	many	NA	TGTGCCAGCAGTTATACAAGAATGCGCGATACGCAGTATTTT	CASSYTRMRDTQYF
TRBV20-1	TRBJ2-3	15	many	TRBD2	TGCAGTGCGCGGACTAGCGGGAGCCTTACAGATACGCAGTATTTT	CSARTSGSLTDTQYF
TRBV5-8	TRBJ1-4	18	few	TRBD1	TGTGCCAGCAGCTCGCCGGGACAGGGGTTTACGACTAATGAAAAACTGTTTTTT	CASSSPGQGFTTNEKLFF
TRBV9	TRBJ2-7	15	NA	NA	TGTGCCAGCAGCAAGAACTCCCGGGGATCCTACGAGCAGTGCTTC	CASSKNSRGSYEQCF
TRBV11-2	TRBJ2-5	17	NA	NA	TGTGCCAGCAGCTTTGATGATGCTAGCTATGGGGCAGAGACCCAGTACTTC	CASSFDDASYGAETQYF
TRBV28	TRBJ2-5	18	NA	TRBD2	TGTGCCAGCAGTTTAGGGTTAGCGGGAGGGCCAAGGGAAGAGACCCAGTACTTC	CASSLGLAGGPREETQYF
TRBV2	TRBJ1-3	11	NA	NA	TGTGCCAGCAGTGAAGGAAACACCATATATTTT	CASSEGNTIYF
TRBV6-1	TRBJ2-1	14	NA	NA	TGTGCCAGCAGCCGGGCGGGTCAAAGGAATGAGCAGTTCTTC	CASSRAGQRNEQFF
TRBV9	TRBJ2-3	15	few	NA	TGTGCCAGCAGCGTTAGCGCCGGGCCCACAGATACGCAGTATTTT	CASSVSAGPTDTQYF
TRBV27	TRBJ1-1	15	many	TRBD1	TGTGCCAGCAGTTTATCCGGGACAGTGAACACTGAAGCTTTCTTT	CASSLSGTVNTEAFF
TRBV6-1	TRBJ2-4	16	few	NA	TGTGCCAGCAGCCCATCTGGGGGACTAGCCAAAAACATTCAGTACTTC	CASSPSGGLAKNIQYF
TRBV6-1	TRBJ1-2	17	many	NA	TGTGCCAGCACCTACACTCCCATCGGGGGCAGAAACTATGGCTACACCTTC	CASTYTPIGGRNYGYTF
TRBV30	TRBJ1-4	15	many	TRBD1	TGTGCCTGGAGTTTTCCAGGGGGAACTAATGAAAAACTGTTTTTT	CAWSFPGGTNEKLFF
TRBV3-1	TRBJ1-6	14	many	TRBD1	TGTGCCAGCACTACGGGACAGGGCGCTTCACCCCTCCACTTT	CASTTGQGASPLHF
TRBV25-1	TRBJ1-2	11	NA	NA	TGTGCCACCTCATACAGCTATGGCTACACCTTC	CATSYSYGYTF
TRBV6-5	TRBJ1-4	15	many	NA	TGTGCCAGCAGTTACGTCGGGGTGCGAGATGAAAAACTGTTTTTT	CASSYVGVRDEKLFF
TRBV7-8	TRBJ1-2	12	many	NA	TGTGCCAGCAGCGTCCACAGGGACAGCTACACCTTC	CASSVHRDSYTF
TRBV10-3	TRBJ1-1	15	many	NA	TGTGCCATCAAAGGAGCGGCCCTCATGAACACTGAAGCTTTCTTT	CAIKGAALMNTEAFF
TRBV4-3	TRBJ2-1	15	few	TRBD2	TGCGCCCCGAGGAACCCGAGCGGGAGTTTCCATGAGCAGTTCTTC	CAPRNPSGSFHEQFF
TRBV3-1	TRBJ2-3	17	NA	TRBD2	TGTGCCAGCAGCCAAGCATTAGCGGGGGCGTCCACAGATACGCAGTATTTT	CASSQALAGASTDTQYF
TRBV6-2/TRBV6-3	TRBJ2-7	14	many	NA	TGTGCCAGCACCGCGGCGGGGCTCACCTACGAGCAGTACTTC	CASTAAGLTYEQYF
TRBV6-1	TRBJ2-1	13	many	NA	TGTGCCAGCCTCGCCGGCGGGGACAATGAGCAGTTCTTC	CASLAGGDNEQFF
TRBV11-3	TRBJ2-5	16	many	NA	TGTGCCAGCAGCCCCTGGGGGGCGATGTACCAAGAGACCCAGTACTTC	CASSPWGAMYQETQYF
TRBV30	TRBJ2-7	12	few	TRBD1	TGTGCCTGGAGTACAGGGGTGCGAGAGCAGTACTTC	CAWSTGVREQYF